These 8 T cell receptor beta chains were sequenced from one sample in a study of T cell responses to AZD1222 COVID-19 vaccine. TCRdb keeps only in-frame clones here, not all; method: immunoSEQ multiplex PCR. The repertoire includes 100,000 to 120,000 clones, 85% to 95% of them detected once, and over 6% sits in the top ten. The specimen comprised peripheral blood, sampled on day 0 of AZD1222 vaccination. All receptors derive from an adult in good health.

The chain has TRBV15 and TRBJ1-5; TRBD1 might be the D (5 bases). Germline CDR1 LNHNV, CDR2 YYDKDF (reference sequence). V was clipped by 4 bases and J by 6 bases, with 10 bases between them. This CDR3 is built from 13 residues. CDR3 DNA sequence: TGTGCCACCAGCATCCAGGGAGGTCAGCCCCAGCATTTT. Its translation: CATSIQGGQPQHF. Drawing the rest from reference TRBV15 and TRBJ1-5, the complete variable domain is DAMVIQNPRYQVTQFGKPVTLSCSQTLNHNVMYWYQQKSSQAPKLLFHYYDKDFNNEADTPDNFQSRRPNTSFCFLDIRSPGLGDTAMYLCATSIQGGQPQHFGDGTRLSIL.

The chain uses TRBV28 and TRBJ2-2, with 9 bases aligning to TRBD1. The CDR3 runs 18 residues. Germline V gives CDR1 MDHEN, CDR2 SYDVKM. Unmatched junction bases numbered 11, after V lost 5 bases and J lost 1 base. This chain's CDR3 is CASSPRDRENLNTGELFF. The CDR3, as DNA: TGTGCCAGCAGTCCCCGGGACAGGGAGAACCTGAACACCGGGGAGCTGTTTTTT. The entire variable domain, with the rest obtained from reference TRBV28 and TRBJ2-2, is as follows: DVKVTQSSRYLVKRTGEKVFLECVQDMDHENMFWYRQDPGLGLRLIYFSYDVKMKEKGDIPEGYSVSREKKERFSLILESASTNQTSMYLCASSPRDRENLNTGELFFGEGSRLTVL.

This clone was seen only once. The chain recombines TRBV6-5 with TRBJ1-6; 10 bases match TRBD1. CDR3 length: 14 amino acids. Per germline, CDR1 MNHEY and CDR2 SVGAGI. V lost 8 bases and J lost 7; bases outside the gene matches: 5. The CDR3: CASLRDRGNSPLHF. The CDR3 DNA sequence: TGTGCCAGCCTCCGGGACAGGGGCAATTCACCCCTCCACTTT.

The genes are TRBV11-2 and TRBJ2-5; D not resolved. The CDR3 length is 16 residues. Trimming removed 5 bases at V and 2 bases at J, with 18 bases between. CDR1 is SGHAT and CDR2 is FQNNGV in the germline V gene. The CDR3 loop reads CASSPGSVLGQETQYF. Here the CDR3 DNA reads TGTGCCAGCAGCCCCGGGTCGGTGCTAGGTCAAGAGACCCAGTACTTC.

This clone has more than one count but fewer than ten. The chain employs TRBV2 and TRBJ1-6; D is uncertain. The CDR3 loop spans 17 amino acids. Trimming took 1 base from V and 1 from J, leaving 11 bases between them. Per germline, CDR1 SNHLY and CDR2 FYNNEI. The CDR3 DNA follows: TGTGCCAGCAGTGAAGGGGTCCTGGCTTCCTATAATTCACCCCTCCACTTT. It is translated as CASSEGVLASYNSPLHF.

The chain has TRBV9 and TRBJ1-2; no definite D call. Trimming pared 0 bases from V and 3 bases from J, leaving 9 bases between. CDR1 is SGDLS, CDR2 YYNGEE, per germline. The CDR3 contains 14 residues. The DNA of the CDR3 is TGTGCCAGCAGCGTAGACCTCAACTACTATGGCTACACCTTC. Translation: CASSVDLNYYGYTF.

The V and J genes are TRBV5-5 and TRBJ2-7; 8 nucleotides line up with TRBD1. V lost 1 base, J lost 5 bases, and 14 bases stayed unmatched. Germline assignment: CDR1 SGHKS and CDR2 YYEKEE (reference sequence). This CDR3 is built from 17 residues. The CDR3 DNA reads TGTGCCAGCAGCTTGTCGTATCGTGGACAGGGTTACGACGAGCAGTACTTC. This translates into CASSLSYRGQGYDEQYF.

The CDR3 reads CASSSQGDRLEQYF. In DNA form, the CDR3 reads TGTGCCAGCAGTTCTCAGGGGGACCGTCTCGAGCAGTACTTC. V gene TRBV28 combines with J gene TRBJ2-7, with TRBD1 matching 7 bases. Trimming at V came to 4 bases and at J to 6 bases, leaving 9 bases not matched to a gene. The germline V gene encodes CDR1 MDHEN and CDR2 SYDVKM. There are 14 residues in the CDR3.